This T cell receptor (beta chain) derives from a study of T cell changes during pregnancy in multiple sclerosis (dated by TCRdb to between 2018 and 2020). Study-wide context: In women with multiple sclerosis, the researchers looked at how the T cell repertoire shifted as pregnancy progressed.

The method behind the library was the immunoSEQ multiplex PCR assay. TCRdb carries this immuneACCESS record with in-frame sequences only. Its versions omit some clonotypes, under half of them owing to an unresolved V gene in the studies checked, with the rest unexplained. This sample is represented by tens of thousands of clones; about 93% of them were singletons. 1.5% to 2% of the sample is taken by the ten largest. According to the germline V gene (reference sequence), CDR1 reads SGHNT and CDR2 reads YYREEE. Here V drops 9 bases and J drops 4 bases, and the junction holds 11 bases not matched to any gene. The CDR3 runs 16 amino acids, cysteine and phenylalanine included. CDR3 DNA only is kept here, 48 bases in frame from base 1. Turning to this clone: No antigen is known for it. Nothing much larger sits one base from this clone, and base qualities are not available.

Recombination linked TRBV5-4 to TRBJ2-1; 12 of the junction bases match TRBD2. Specimen: peripheral blood, collected in the first trimester of pregnancy. This TCR was recovered from a female donor in good health, enrolled as a control in a pregnancy study. The bases are TGTGCCACCTCGGGGCTAGCGGGAGGGCCATACAATGAGCAGTTCTTC. Its amino acids are CATSGLAGGPYNEQFF.